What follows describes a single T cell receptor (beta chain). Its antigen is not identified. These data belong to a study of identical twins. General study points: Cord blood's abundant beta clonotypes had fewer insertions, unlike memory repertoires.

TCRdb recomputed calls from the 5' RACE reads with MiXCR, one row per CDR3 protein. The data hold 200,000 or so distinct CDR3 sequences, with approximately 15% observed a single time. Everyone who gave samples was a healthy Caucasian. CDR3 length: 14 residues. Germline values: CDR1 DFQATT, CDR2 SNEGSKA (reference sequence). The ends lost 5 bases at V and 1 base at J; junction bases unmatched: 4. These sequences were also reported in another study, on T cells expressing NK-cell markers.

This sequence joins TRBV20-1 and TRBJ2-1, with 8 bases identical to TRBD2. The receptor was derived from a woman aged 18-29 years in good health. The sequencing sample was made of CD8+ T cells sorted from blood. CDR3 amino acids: CSAPSGGSYNEQFF. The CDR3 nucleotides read TGCAGTGCTCCAAGCGGGGGATCCTACAATGAGCAGTTCTTC.